This T cell receptor (beta chain) was identified in a study of OX40 agonist ivuxolimab in advanced cancers. Study at large: Partial responses were seen in three patients, one with hepatocellular carcinoma and two with cutaneous melanoma.

Regarding this clone: Its antigen is unidentified.

Trimming at V came to 1 base and at J to 4 bases, leaving 4 bases not matched to a gene. CDR1 LGHNA and CDR2 YNFKEQ come from the germline V gene. The CDR3 loop spans 14 amino acids. Profiled with immunoSEQ multiplex PCR; TCRdb holds only in-frame clones, not every one. The table lists about 80,000 clones, roughly 90% of them singletons. Notes on the study in general: At 0.1 to 3.0 mg/kg and by week 6, CD4+ and CD8+ T cells in the blood had expanded clonally.

Sequencing used CD4+ or CD8+ T cells sorted from blood, obtained in a trial of the OX40 agonist ivuxolimab. The rearrangement uses TRBV4-2 and TRBJ2-7, with 7 positions matching TRBD1. This sequence was found in an adult with an advanced solid tumor such as melanoma, head and neck, liver or kidney cancer. Here the CDR3 DNA reads TGTGCCAGCAGCCAAGGGGCAGGGGGTTACGAGCAGTACTTC. Translation gives CASSQGAGGYEQYF.